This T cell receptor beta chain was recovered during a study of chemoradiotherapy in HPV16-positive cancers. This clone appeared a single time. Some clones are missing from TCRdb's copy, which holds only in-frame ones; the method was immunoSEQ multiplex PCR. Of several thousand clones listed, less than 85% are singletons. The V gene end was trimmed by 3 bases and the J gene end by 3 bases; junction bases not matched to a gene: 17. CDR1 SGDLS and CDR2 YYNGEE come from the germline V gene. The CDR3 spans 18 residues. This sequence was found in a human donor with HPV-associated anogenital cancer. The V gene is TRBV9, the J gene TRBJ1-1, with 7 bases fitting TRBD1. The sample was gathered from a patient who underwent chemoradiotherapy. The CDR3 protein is CASSDPTGALPRDTEAFF. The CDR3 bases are TGTGCCAGCAGCGACCCAACAGGGGCCCTTCCGAGGGACACTGAAGCTTTCTTT.